A single TCR beta chain is shown here with its context. Antigen specificity is unknown. This sample is part of a study of CD8 T cells in ankylosing spondylitis. The study's findings and limits: CD8+ by phenotype, disease-linked clones were relatively rare in peripheral blood.

This CDR3 is built from 13 residues. Germline-derived CDR1 and CDR2 are SGHTA and FQGNSA. The V gene end was trimmed by 2 bases and the J gene end by 4 bases; junction bases not matched to a gene: 0. Construction of TCR beta libraries was performed using quantitative 5'-RACE with molecular barcodes. TCRdb reanalysed the 5' RACE reads using MiXCR and keeps one entry per CDR3 protein. The sample contains about 33,000 distinct CDR3 sequences, approximately 14% of which appear only once. This receptor was identified in a male donor with ankylosing spondylitis or in good health (not recorded which). Sequenced material: blood. The V and J genes are TRBV7-2 and TRBJ1-2; 8 nucleotides agree with TRBD1. The CDR3 reads CASSLQGAYGYTF. In nucleotides, the CDR3 is TGTGCCAGCAGCTTACAGGGGGCCTATGGCTACACCTTC.